This is a list of T cell receptor beta chains from one sample in a study of cytomegalovirus exposure and HLA in healthy donors. Generated by immunoSEQ multiplex PCR, the TCRdb table keeps only in-frame clones and is missing some. The sample includes roughly 92,000 clones, 80% of them seen just once. Sequenced input: PBMCs. These receptor sequences come from a man aged 50 or older in good health and CMV-seropositive. Each CDR3 is given with its conserved first and last residue. The D gene is left open where the match is weak. A row's size may be missing; if present it is once, few, many or a size class.

J gene	V gene	clone size	D gene	CDR3 protein	CDR3 DNA
TRBJ2-7	TRBV7-8	NA	NA	CASSLVAGTYEQYF	TGTGCCAGCAGCTTAGTGGCGGGGACCTACGAGCAGTACTTC
TRBJ2-7	TRBV6-5	NA	TRBD1	CASSRDRFTYEQYF	TGTGCCAGCAGCCGGGACAGGTTCACCTACGAGCAGTACTTC
TRBJ2-5	TRBV4-2	few	NA	CASSQDRATQYF	TGTGCCAGCAGCCAAGATCGAGCGACCCAGTACTTC
TRBJ2-5	TRBV6-5	NA	TRBD2	CASSLAGGPYEQYF	TGTGCCAGCAGTCTAGCGGGGGGACCCTATGAGCAGTACTTC
TRBJ2-5	TRBV9	NA	TRBD2	CASSSSIRAGVQETQYF	TGTGCCAGCAGCTCTTCGATCCGCGCGGGAGTCCAAGAGACCCAGTACTTC
TRBJ2-7	TRBV2	NA	NA	CASSPPGEQYF	TGTGCCAGCAGTCCCCCCGGCGAGCAGTACTTC
TRBJ1-3	TRBV5-1	NA	NA	CASSNLQGGGNTIYF	TGCGCCAGCAGCAACCTACAGGGCGGCGGAAACACCATATATTTT
TRBJ2-7	TRBV29-1	NA	NA	CSYRSQVYEQYF	TGCAGCTATCGATCGCAGGTCTACGAGCAGTACTTC
TRBJ2-5	TRBV7-9	NA	TRBD1	CASSMTGEETQYF	TGTGCCAGCAGCATGACAGGGGAAGAGACCCAGTACTTC
TRBJ2-5	TRBV30	NA	TRBD2	CAWRSREVQETQYF	TGTGCCTGGAGGTCGCGGGAGGTCCAAGAGACCCAGTACTTC
TRBJ2-7	TRBV7-2	once	NA	CASSQRGGYEQYF	TGTGCCAGCAGCCAGAGGGGGGGTTACGAGCAGTACTTC
TRBJ2-1	TRBV9	NA	TRBD2	CASSVEPRLAGDDNEQFF	TGTGCCAGCAGCGTAGAACCCCGACTAGCGGGGGACGACAATGAGCAGTTCTTC
TRBJ2-2	TRBV10-3	NA	TRBD1	CAIRGTGGSGTGELFF	TGTGCCATCAGGGGGACAGGGGGATCAGGGACCGGGGAGCTGTTTTTT
TRBJ1-2	TRBV2	NA	NA	CASSVGQSLGYTF	TGTGCCAGCAGTGTTGGACAGAGCTTGGGCTACACCTTC
TRBJ2-7	TRBV5-1	NA	NA	CASSLGGTSSYEQYF	TGCGCCAGCAGCTTGGGGGGGACAAGCTCCTACGAGCAGTACTTC
TRBJ1-5	TRBV27	NA	NA	CASSSSVSQPQHF	TGTGCCAGCAGTTCATCAGTGAGCCAGCCCCAGCATTTT
TRBJ1-5	TRBV5-8	NA	NA	CASSSQSSENQPQHF	TGTGCCAGCAGCTCTCAAAGCAGCGAGAATCAGCCCCAGCATTTT
TRBJ1-4	TRBV19	NA	NA	CASSTTDSTNEKLFF	TGTGCCAGTAGTACCACGGACTCAACTAATGAAAAACTGTTTTTT
TRBJ2-1	TRBV29-1	NA	TRBD1	CSVEVTGSYNEQFF	TGCAGCGTGGAGGTGACAGGGTCCTACAATGAGCAGTTCTTC
TRBJ2-1	TRBV5-4	NA	TRBD2	CASSSTGLADNEQFF	TGTGCCAGCAGCTCGACGGGACTAGCGGACAATGAGCAGTTCTTC
TRBJ1-6	TRBV5-1	once	NA	CASSLQGGTYNSPLHF	TGCGCCAGCAGCTTACAGGGTGGGACCTATAATTCACCCCTCCACTTT
TRBJ2-2	TRBV7-7	NA	TRBD2	CASRLASTGELFF	TGTGCCAGCCGACTAGCGTCCACCGGGGAGCTGTTTTTT